This passage covers 32 T cell receptor beta chains from one sample sequenced in a study of blood T cell repertoires in COVID-19. Sequenced by immunoSEQ multiplex PCR; TCRdb stores in-frame clones only, minus some. Of 100,000 to 150,000 clones listed, about 86% are singletons. The material sequenced was PBMCs or T cells enriched from blood (not recorded which). The receptors come from a man aged 40-55 years with acute COVID-19.

V usage is TRBV19 and J usage is TRBJ2-7; TRBD1 aligns across 8 bases. The trim removed 4 bases at V and 2 bases at J, leaving 1 base unmatched. This CDR3 region has 13 residues. Germline loops: CDR1 LNHDA, CDR2 SQIVND (reference sequence). The CDR3 DNA follows: TGTGCCAGTAGTAAACAGGGGGCCTACGAGCAGTACTTC. Translation gives CASSKQGAYEQYF.

V gene TRBV7-9 combines with J gene TRBJ2-7, with TRBD1 matching over 10 bases. V dropped 3 bases and J dropped 7; count of bases not matched to a gene: 9. CDR3 length: 15 residues. From germline, CDR1 is SEHNR and CDR2 FQNEAQ (reference sequence). The CDR3 DNA follows: TGTGCCAGCAGCTTCTCCGACAGGGGGCGTCAAGAGCAGTACTTC. It translates to CASSFSDRGRQEQYF.

The gene calls are TRBV7-3 and TRBJ2-3, with D perhaps TRBD2 (6 bases). Trimming took off 5 bases at V and 1 base at J, with 13 bases between the two ends. CDR1 SGHTA and CDR2 FQGTGA come from the germline V gene. This CDR3 has 15 amino acids. The DNA for the CDR3 is TGTGCCAGCAGCCCCCACGGGGAGGGCACAGATACGCAGTATTTT. It translates to CASSPHGEGTDTQYF.

The chain joins TRBV19 to TRBJ1-2; D perhaps matches TRBD1 (6 bases). CDR3 length equals 12 residues. Trimming shortened V by 5 bases and J by 7 bases, and 11 bases separated the two germline ends. Germline V gene sequence: CDR1 LNHDA, CDR2 SQIVND (reference sequence). CDR3 loop: CASSPLQGGYTF. The DNA of the CDR3 is TGTGCCAGTAGTCCTTTACAGGGTGGCTACACCTTC.

The chain joins TRBV27 to TRBJ1-6; no clear D gene. The CDR3 extends over 14 amino acids. Germline loops: CDR1 MNHEY, CDR2 SMNVEV (reference sequence). Trimming pared 1 base from V and 4 bases from J, leaving 5 bases between. CDR3 amino acids: CASSLWPYNSPLHF. CDR3 sequence (DNA): TGTGCCAGCAGTTTATGGCCGTATAATTCACCCCTCCACTTT.

The chain joins TRBV7-9 to TRBJ1-1; a weak D match, TRBD1 (5 bases). CDR1 and CDR2 from the germline V gene are SEHNR and FQNEAQ (reference sequence). CDR3 length: 14 residues. V gave up 5 bases and J gave up 4 bases, with 14 bases separating them. The CDR3 is CASSAFQGTTEAFF. In DNA form, the CDR3 reads TGTGCCAGCAGCGCGTTTCAGGGAACCACTGAAGCTTTCTTT.

The V gene is TRBV19, the J gene TRBJ2-2; a possible D gene is TRBD1 (5 bases). The CDR3 contains 16 residues. V was clipped by 0 bases and J by 5 bases, with 13 bases between them. The germline CDR1 and CDR2 sequences are LNHDA and SQIVND (reference sequence). The CDR3 region has the DNA TGTGCCAGTAGTATAGACAGACAGCCGGAAACCGGGGAGCTGTTTTTT. Translating gives CASSIDRQPETGELFF.

V gene TRBV5-1 combines with J gene TRBJ1-3; no reliable D call. Germline values: CDR1 SGHRS, CDR2 YFSETQ. The germline V and J ends were trimmed by 0 bases and 6 bases, with 7 bases remaining between them. CDR3 length: 13 amino acids. CDR3 region: CASSLDGQNTIYF. In DNA form, the CDR3 reads TGCGCCAGCAGCTTGGATGGGCAAAACACCATATATTTT.

The chain employs TRBV11-3 and TRBJ2-7; 9 bases are shared with TRBD1. This CDR3 region has 15 residues. CDR1 SGHNT and CDR2 YENEEA come from the germline V gene. V dropped 2 bases and J dropped 5; count of bases not matched to a gene: 7. CDR3 nucleotides: TGTGCCAGCAGCTTAAAGGGACAGGGTCACCACGAGCAGTACTTC. It encodes CASSLKGQGHHEQYF.

The chain recombines TRBV9 with TRBJ1-4; unclear D gene. The CDR3 contains 13 residues. The V gene lost 1 base and the J gene lost 4 bases, with 5 bases spanning the gap. Germline V CDR1 and CDR2: SGDLS, YYNGEE. The chain's CDR3 is CASSVKLNEKLFF. The CDR3 bases are TGTGCCAGCAGCGTAAAGCTTAATGAAAAACTGTTTTTT.

This chain uses TRBV29-1 with TRBJ2-7, with D unclear. The germline V gene encodes CDR1 SQVTM and CDR2 ANQGSEA. The CDR3 is 12 amino acids. V lost 4 bases and J 2 bases, leaving 9 bases between the germline ends. DNA for the CDR3: TGCAGCGTTGGTGAAGAGCCCTACGAGCAGTACTTC. This encodes CSVGEEPYEQYF.

The V gene is TRBV10-3, the J gene TRBJ2-7, with TRBD1 identical over 9 bases. The ends lost 5 bases at V and 6 bases at J; junction bases unmatched: 8. Germline V gene data show CDR1 as ENHRY and CDR2 as SYGVKD. The CDR3 is made up of 14 amino acids. The chain's CDR3 is CAISTGTGQGEQYF. The CDR3 region has the DNA TGTGCCATCAGTACCGGGACAGGGCAAGGCGAGCAGTACTTC.

CDR3 bases: TGTGCCAGCTCACCCCCCTTCGAGGCCACCGGGGAGCTGTTTTTT. It yields the protein CASSPPFEATGELFF. V and J are TRBV18 and TRBJ2-2; no reliable D call. With 3 bases removed from V and 4 bases from J, the gap between germline ends came to 12 bases. Germline assignment: CDR1 KGHSH and CDR2 LQKENI. CDR3 length: 15 amino acids. Full variable domain (missing parts from reference TRBV18 and TRBJ2-2): NAGVMQNPRHLVRRRGQEARLRCSPMKGHSHVYWYRQLPEEGLKFMVYLQKENIIDESGMPKERFSAEFPKEGPSILRIQQVVRGDSAAYFCASSPPFEATGELFFGEGSRLTVL.

The chain uses TRBV4-2 and TRBJ2-7; 9 bases fit TRBD2. Losses at the gene ends were 0 bases for V and 2 bases for J; bases not matched to a gene: 5. CDR3 length equals 16 residues. Germline CDR1 and CDR2: LGHNA and YNFKEQ. CDR3 amino acids: CASSQDGAGGTYEQYF. The CDR3, as DNA: TGTGCCAGCAGCCAAGATGGAGCGGGAGGAACCTACGAGCAGTACTTC.

V is TRBV6-1 and J is TRBJ2-5; D not certain. The V end lost 0 bases, the J end lost 5 bases, and 10 bases lay between the germline ends. The CDR3 totals 14 residues. CDR1 is MNHNS and CDR2 is SASEGT in the germline V gene. Here the CDR3 reads CASSEALRRETQYF. DNA of the CDR3: TGTGCCAGCAGTGAAGCGCTTCGCCGGGAGACCCAGTACTTC.

The chain couples TRBV9 to TRBJ2-5, with TRBD2 matching 14 bases. The germline gives CDR1 SGDLS, CDR2 YYNGEE. The CDR3 totals 15 residues. Trimming took 2 bases from V and 4 from J; bases not matched to a gene: 1. In DNA, the CDR3 is TGTGCCAGCAGCGTGGGGACTAGCGGGGGAGAGACCCAGTACTTC. Its translation: CASSVGTSGGETQYF.

The V and J genes are TRBV30 and TRBJ2-7; 9 positions match TRBD1. The V segment lost 5 bases and the J segment 5 bases; nucleotides outside the gene matches: 13. This CDR3 is 15 amino acids long. Germline V gene data show CDR1 as GTSNPN and CDR2 as SVGIG (reference sequence). The CDR3 region has the DNA TGTGCCTGGGGGGGGGCCGGGACAGGGAGGAACGAGCAGTACTTC. Protein: CAWGGAGTGRNEQYF.

The rearrangement links TRBV2 to TRBJ1-1; D unresolved. CDR1 is SNHLY, CDR2 FYNNEI, per germline. The CDR3 spans 11 residues. The germline V and J ends were trimmed by 1 base and 7 bases, with 4 bases remaining between them. The CDR3 DNA reads as TGTGCCAGCAGTGAAGACATTGAAGCTTTCTTT. It is translated as CASSEDIEAFF. The whole variable domain, filled in from reference TRBV2 and TRBJ1-1, reads EPEVTQTPSHQVTQMGQEVILRCVPISNHLYFYWYRQILGQKVEFLVSFYNNEISEKSEIFDDQFSVERPDGSNFTLKIRSTKLEDSAMYFCASSEDIEAFFGQGTRLTVV.

The CDR3 DNA follows: TGTGCCAGCTCACCACCTAGCAAGTACGAGCAGTACTTC. It specifies CASSPPSKYEQYF. This chain joins TRBV18 and TRBJ2-7; D not resolved. The CDR3 spans 13 residues. With 0 bases removed from V and 4 bases from J, the gap between germline ends came to 7 bases. CDR1 and CDR2 (germline): KGHSH, LQKENI.

The chain couples TRBV9 to TRBJ2-1; tentative D call: TRBD2 (6 bases). V shed 4 bases and J shed 10 bases, with 18 bases lying between them. The germline V gene encodes CDR1 SGDLS and CDR2 YYNGEE. The CDR3 covers 14 residues. DNA for the CDR3: TGTGCCAGCAGCTTAACTAGCCAGGCAGACGAGCAGTTCTTC. Amino acid sequence: CASSLTSQADEQFF.

V usage is TRBV9 and J usage is TRBJ1-6, with D uncertain. Trimming took off 4 bases at V and 4 bases at J, with 21 bases between the two ends. The germline V gene encodes CDR1 SGDLS and CDR2 YYNGEE. The length of the CDR3 is 18 residues. The CDR3 coding sequence is TGTGCCAGCAGCCTTGGGCCTGCCCCTACCCTATATAATTCACCCCTCCACTTT. Amino acids: CASSLGPAPTLYNSPLHF.

This clone showed up just once. The rearrangement joins TRBV25-1 to TRBJ1-1; D possibly corresponds to TRBD1 (6 bases). The V gene lost 5 bases and the J gene lost 1 base, with 20 bases spanning the gap. This CDR3 region has 17 residues. Per the germline V gene, CDR1 is MGHDK and CDR2 is SYGVNS. The CDR3 sequence is CASSPPGQLTRNTEAFF. In DNA, the CDR3 is TGTGCCAGCAGTCCCCCGGGACAATTAACCAGGAACACTGAAGCTTTCTTT.

V usage is TRBV14 and J usage is TRBJ1-1; D is unclear. Per the germline V gene, CDR1 is SGHDN and CDR2 is FVKESK. This CDR3 contains 16 residues. Trimming removed 0 bases at V and 1 base at J, with 12 bases between. The CDR3 protein is CASSQDRSRGNTEAFF. The CDR3 DNA follows: TGTGCCAGCAGCCAAGATCGAAGTAGAGGGAACACTGAAGCTTTCTTT.

The chain carries TRBV7-2 and TRBJ1-1; 11 nucleotides align to TRBD1. This CDR3 spans 16 amino acids. With 3 bases clipped from V and 4 bases from J, the junction kept 7 bases outside the gene matches. Germline CDR1 is SGHTA and CDR2 is FQGNSA. The CDR3 loop reads CASSFTGTGGSTEAFF. As DNA, the CDR3 is TGTGCCAGCAGCTTCACCGGGACAGGGGGAAGCACTGAAGCTTTCTTT.

The rearrangement joins TRBV12-3 or TRBV12-4 to TRBJ2-5; no reliable D call. There are 13 residues in the CDR3. Trimming cost V 8 bases and J 1 base, with 11 bases left between them. The CDR3 loop is CASVGQAQETQYF. The CDR3 DNA reads TGTGCCAGCGTCGGTCAAGCCCAAGAGACCCAGTACTTC.

This chain links TRBV27 with TRBJ2-1, with TRBD2 matching 13 bases. J lost 4 bases, V lost 6 bases, and 6 bases had no gene match. CDR3 size: 16 residues. The germline V gene has CDR1 MNHEY and CDR2 SMNVEV (reference sequence). The CDR3 DNA reads TGTGCCAGCAGCCGGCCGGGACTAGCGGGGTACAATGAGCAGTTCTTC. Its translation: CASSRPGLAGYNEQFF.

CDR3 loop: CASRTGGEETQYF. The CDR3 DNA sequence: TGTGCCAGCCGGACAGGGGGCGAAGAGACCCAGTACTTC. The chain couples TRBV18 to TRBJ2-5; 11 bases align to TRBD1. CDR1 and CDR2 from the germline V gene are KGHSH and LQKENI. This CDR3 has 13 residues. The V and J ends lost 8 bases and 3 bases, in that order; junction bases with no gene match: 2.

The chain has TRBV7-2 and TRBJ1-6, with 7 bases matching TRBD1. Per germline, CDR1 SGHTA and CDR2 FQGNSA. V trimming: 6 bases; J trimming: 8 bases; junction bases outside the gene matches: 7. This CDR3 is built from 14 residues. DNA for the CDR3: TGTGCCAGCAGAAAGAACAGGGGAGATTCACCCCTCCACTTT. Protein product: CASRKNRGDSPLHF.

This clone appeared once. This chain connects TRBV23-1 to TRBJ1-1; the match to TRBD1 covers 7 bases. TRBV23-1 belongs to the ORF category, with a function that is uncertain. V was clipped by 7 bases and J by 1 base; unmatched bases: 9. The CDR3 runs to 15 residues. CDR3 in amino acids: CASTTRQGKNTEAFF. DNA for the CDR3: TGCGCCAGCACTACCAGACAGGGCAAGAACACTGAAGCTTTCTTT.

This chain connects TRBV9 to TRBJ1-3; the D gene is possibly TRBD1 (6 bases). Trimming left V 3 bases short and J 0 bases short, with 10 bases between. The V gene's germline CDR1 is SGDLS and CDR2 YYNGEE. The CDR3 has 15 amino acids. As DNA, the CDR3 is TGTGCCAGCAGCGCAGGGGATCTCTCTGGAAACACCATATATTTT. Encoded protein: CASSAGDLSGNTIYF.

This clone showed up just a few times. In DNA form, the CDR3 reads TGTGCCATCAGTGAGTCGCCCCAAGGAGGAGGGGAAAAACTGTTTTTT. It codes for CAISESPQGGGEKLFF. The rearrangement links TRBV10-3 to TRBJ1-4; D uncertain. CDR1 is ENHRY and CDR2 is SYGVKD in the germline V gene. This CDR3 contains 16 residues. Deletions cut 0 bases from V and 8 bases from J, with 16 bases between.

This clone was counted between two and nine times. The chain recombines TRBV5-1 with TRBJ1-3, with D possibly matching TRBD1 (5 bases). The V gene lost 4 bases and the J gene lost 0 bases, with 11 bases spanning the gap. Per the germline V gene, CDR1 is SGHRS and CDR2 is YFSETQ. The CDR3 is 15 residues long. CDR3 region: CASSQRGDSGNTIYF. In DNA form, the CDR3 reads TGCGCCAGCAGCCAAAGGGGTGACTCTGGAAACACCATATATTTT.